The TCR beta chain described here comes from a study of blood T cells in healthy people across ages. CDR1 is SGHRS, CDR2 YFSETQ, per germline. The germline V and J ends were trimmed by 4 bases and 4 bases, with 16 bases remaining between them. CDR3 length equals 15 residues. A second PCR of 7 to 11 cycles used a sample-barcoded 5' primer and a J-beta primer mix. From the 5' RACE reads, TCRdb called clonotypes with MiXCR, one entry per CDR3 protein. The sample yields some 640,000 distinct CDR3 sequences, about half seen once. The rearrangement links TRBV5-1 to TRBJ2-3; D might be TRBD1 (5 bases). The clonotype originates from a woman between 55 and 75 years old in good health. Sequencing was done on a sample of blood. CDR3 sequence: CASSPQGQSADTQYF. CDR3 sequence (DNA): TGCGCCAGCAGCCCCCAGGGCCAGTCCGCAGATACGCAGTATTTT.